The next 30 T cell receptor beta chains were all read from a single sample in a study of CD4+ T cells in melanoma. TCRdb's copy holds only in-frame clones and misses some; the assay was immunoSEQ multiplex PCR. The sample includes 140,000 or so clones, about nine tenths of them seen just once. Receptor source: a human donor with melanoma.

This chain connects TRBV21-1 to TRBJ2-1. TRBV21-1 is flagged as a pseudogene. This CDR3 has 17 residues. This CDR3 reads CASSKKDGIRRLNEQFF. For the CDR3, the DNA is TGTGCCAGCAGCAAAAAGGACGGAATTCGCAGGCTTAATGAGCAGTTCTTC.

Concerning this clone: This same CDR3 is encoded by further DNA sequences in the sample. The chain couples TRBV11-2 to TRBJ1-2; D is possibly TRBD1 (6 bases). With 5 bases removed from V and 5 bases from J, the gap between germline ends came to 9 bases. The germline V gene has CDR1 SGHAT and CDR2 FQNNGV. CDR3 size: 12 residues. CDR3: CASSQGQYGYTF. The CDR3 DNA reads TGTGCCAGCAGCCAAGGACAGTATGGCTACACCTTC. Supplemented by reference TRBV11-2 and TRBJ1-2, the full variable domain reads EAGVAQSPRYKIIEKRQSVAFWCNPISGHATLYWYQQILGQGPKLLIQFQNNGVVDDSQLPKDRFSAERLKGVDSTLKIQPAKLEDSAVYLCASSQGQYGYTFGSGTRLTVV.

The chain is built from TRBV19 and TRBJ1-5; D possibly corresponds to TRBD1 (5 bases). The length of the CDR3 is 15 residues. CDR1 LNHDA and CDR2 SQIVND come from the germline V gene (reference sequence). The V and J ends lost 8 bases and 7 bases respectively, with 21 bases between them. The CDR3 region has the DNA TGTGCCAGTCTCCACCGGGGTCTTCAGGGACAGCCCCAGCATTTT. Translating it yields CASLHRGLQGQPQHF.

The chain links TRBV28 to TRBJ2-2; 7 positions match TRBD2. Trimming at V came to 8 bases and at J to 3 bases, leaving 9 bases not matched to a gene. The germline V gene has CDR1 MDHEN and CDR2 SYDVKM. The CDR3 is 15 residues long. The CDR3 bases are TGTGCCAGCTCAACAATGCGGGGGTACACCGGGGAGCTGTTTTTT. This sequence encodes CASSTMRGYTGELFF.

The J gene is TRBJ2-1, the V gene TRBV10-3, with 8 bases lining up with TRBD2. This CDR3 is built from 14 residues. Germline trimming cut 3 bases from V and 4 bases from J; bases unmatched to any gene: 2. Germline loops: CDR1 ENHRY, CDR2 SYGVKD. CDR3 in amino acids: CAISDRGGYNEQFF. The CDR3 DNA reads as TGTGCCATCAGTGACCGGGGGGGGTACAATGAGCAGTTCTTC.

The gene calls are TRBV27 and TRBJ2-7; 7 nucleotides line up with TRBD1. The length of the CDR3 is 13 residues. V shed 4 bases and J 5 bases; nucleotides not matched to a gene: 5. Germline V gene data show CDR1 as MNHEY and CDR2 as SMNVEV (reference sequence). The CDR3: CASSSTGYNEQYF. CDR3 coding DNA: TGTGCCAGCAGTTCGACAGGGTACAACGAGCAGTACTTC.

The chain links TRBV11-3 to TRBJ2-3, with D possibly TRBD1 on 6 matching bases. Trimming took off 5 bases at V and 2 bases at J, with 11 bases between the two ends. Germline V CDR1 and CDR2: SGHNT, YENEEA. The CDR3 is 14 amino acids. DNA for the CDR3: TGTGCCAGCAGCCCCGGGACAAACACAGATACGCAGTATTTT. Protein: CASSPGTNTDTQYF.

CDR3 bases: TGTGCCAGCAGTGCAGCAGGGCCGGGCACTGAAGCTTTCTTT. Its protein is CASSAAGPGTEAFF. V usage is TRBV6-1 and J usage is TRBJ1-1; maybe TRBD1 (5 bases). Trimming took off 4 bases at V and 4 bases at J, with 13 bases between the two ends. Looked up from germline, CDR1 is MNHNS and CDR2 is SASEGT. CDR3 size: 14 residues.

This chain links TRBV7-9 with TRBJ2-1; the D gene could be TRBD1 or TRBD2 (6 bases each). This CDR3 has 15 residues. Germline V gene sequence: CDR1 SEHNR, CDR2 FQNEAQ (reference sequence). V gave up 4 bases and J gave up 7 bases, with 17 bases separating them. As DNA, the CDR3 is TGTGCCAGCAGCTACGAGGGGGGCTCACGTAATGAGCAGTTCTTC. Protein product: CASSYEGGSRNEQFF.

This rearrangement joins TRBV18 to TRBJ1-1; D unresolved. This CDR3 is built from 16 residues. Germline-derived CDR1 and CDR2 are KGHSH and LQKENI. The germline V and J ends were trimmed by 6 bases and 0 bases, with 17 bases remaining between them. DNA for the CDR3: TGTGCCAGCTCGCGAGTAGGTAGTCTGTTGAACACTGAAGCTTTCTTT. Translating gives CASSRVGSLLNTEAFF.

The rearrangement links TRBV6-1 to TRBJ1-5, with D possibly matching TRBD1 (5 bases). V was pared by 1 base and J by 3 bases, with 13 bases between. This CDR3 has 16 residues. Germline assignment: CDR1 MNHNS and CDR2 SASEGT. CDR3 in amino acids: CASSEVPGLNNQPQHF. In DNA, the CDR3 is TGTGCCAGCAGTGAAGTGCCAGGGTTAAACAATCAGCCCCAGCATTTT.

J is TRBJ1-1 and V is TRBV2; TRBD1 agrees at 10 bases. This CDR3 has 15 residues. The germline V gene encodes CDR1 SNHLY and CDR2 FYNNEI. The J segment lost 1 base and the V segment lost 5 bases, leaving 4 bases of the junction unmatched. The CDR3 is CASSLRTGGNTEAFF. CDR3 bases: TGTGCCAGCAGTCTTAGGACAGGGGGGAACACTGAAGCTTTCTTT.

The chain employs TRBV19 and TRBJ1-5, with D perhaps TRBD1 (5 bases). Trimming took 10 bases from V and 2 from J, leaving 12 bases between them. The CDR3 has 13 amino acids. The germline V gene encodes CDR1 LNHDA and CDR2 SQIVND (reference sequence). The CDR3 sequence is CATSDIRNQPQHF. CDR3 DNA sequence: TGTGCCACCTCGGACATCCGCAATCAGCCCCAGCATTTT.

The chain recombines TRBV6-1 with TRBJ2-2; 9 bases are a match to TRBD1. This CDR3 spans 15 amino acids. The germline V gene has CDR1 MNHNS and CDR2 SASEGT. With 4 bases clipped from V and 7 bases from J, the junction kept 7 bases outside the gene matches. The CDR3 is CASSGGQGSNGELFF. CDR3 coding DNA: TGTGCCAGCAGTGGAGGACAGGGGTCGAACGGGGAGCTGTTTTTT.

The chain employs TRBV2 and TRBJ2-7; D is unclear. Germline-derived CDR1 and CDR2 are SNHLY and FYNNEI. The CDR3 is 12 residues long. V lost 2 bases to trimming and J lost 13 bases, with 15 bases between them. The CDR3 sequence: CASSERNAAVYF. The CDR3 DNA follows: TGTGCCAGCAGTGAACGGAACGCGGCCGTCTACTTC.

The chain employs TRBV5-6 and TRBJ2-7, with D uncertain. This CDR3 is 13 amino acids long. Germline CDR1 is SGHDT and CDR2 is YYEEEE. V lost 4 bases and J 0 bases, leaving 8 bases between the germline ends. CDR3 nucleotide sequence: TGTGCCAGCAGCCCCTTCAGCTCCTACGAGCAGTACTTC. Protein product: CASSPFSSYEQYF.

This clone is a singleton in its sample. The CDR3 region is CASVPISGLMNEQFF. The CDR3 DNA reads TGTGCCAGTGTACCCATTTCGGGACTTATGAATGAGCAGTTCTTC. The chain uses TRBV6-6 and TRBJ2-1; weak D call: TRBD2 (6 bases). V was cut by 9 bases and J by 7 bases, with 22 bases left in between. The CDR3 contains 15 residues. CDR1 and CDR2 (germline): MNHNY, SVGAGI (reference sequence).

The chain has TRBV30 and TRBJ2-5, with 9 bases aligning to TRBD2. V lost 0 bases to trimming and J lost 5 bases; unmatched junction nucleotides: 4. Germline lookup yields CDR1 GTSNPN and CDR2 SVGIG (reference sequence). This CDR3 contains 14 residues. The CDR3 region is CAWSVIAGAETQYF. DNA for the CDR3: TGTGCCTGGAGTGTCATAGCGGGGGCGGAGACCCAGTACTTC. The full variable domain, completed using reference TRBV30 and TRBJ2-5, is SQTIHQWPATLVQPVGSPLSLECTVEGTSNPNLYWYRQAAGRGLQLLFYSVGIGQISSEVPQNLSASRPQDRQFILSSKKLLLSDSGFYLCAWSVIAGAETQYFGPGTRLLVL.

The CDR3 region is CASSSGNTEAFF. The CDR3 DNA sequence: TGTGCCAGCAGCTCAGGAAACACTGAAGCTTTCTTT. The rearrangement links TRBV11-2 to TRBJ1-1; unclear D gene. The CDR3 consists of 12 residues. Germline-derived CDR1 and CDR2 are SGHAT and FQNNGV. The ends were cut back, 4 bases at V and 2 bases at J, with 5 bases in the middle.

The genes are TRBV6-6 and TRBJ1-1, with 7 bases identical to TRBD1. The CDR3 is 12 amino acids. The J segment lost 7 bases and the V segment lost 4 bases, leaving 3 bases of the junction unmatched. Germline CDR1 is MNHNY and CDR2 is SVGAGI (reference sequence). In DNA form, the CDR3 reads TGTGCCAGCAGTTTACAGGGGTTTGAAGCTTTCTTT. Encoded protein: CASSLQGFEAFF.

This rearrangement joins TRBV7-3 to TRBJ1-2; 9 nucleotides align to TRBD1. V trimming: 5 bases; J trimming: 10 bases; junction bases outside the gene matches: 8. CDR3 length: 13 residues. The germline CDR1 and CDR2 sequences are SGHTA and FQGTGA. The CDR3 protein is CASSVGQGRDYTF. CDR3 nucleotide sequence: TGTGCCAGCAGCGTGGGACAGGGAAGGGACTACACCTTC. Supplemented by reference TRBV7-3 and TRBJ1-2, the full variable domain reads GAGVSQTPSNKVTEKGKYVELRCDPISGHTALYWYRQSLGQGPEFLIYFQGTGAADDSGLPNDRFFAVRPEGSVSTLKIQRTERGDSAVYLCASSVGQGRDYTFGSGTRLTVV.

The genes are TRBV6-1 and TRBJ1-2; a possible D gene is TRBD1 (5 bases). Trimming took 2 bases from V and 3 from J, leaving 13 bases between them. From germline, CDR1 is MNHNS and CDR2 SASEGT. The length of the CDR3 is 15 residues. The CDR3 DNA reads TGTGCCAGCAGTGAAACAAAGGACACTTACTATGGCTACACCTTC. This sequence encodes CASSETKDTYYGYTF.

The chain uses TRBV5-1 and TRBJ2-6; the D gene is possibly TRBD1 (5 bases). This CDR3 is 17 amino acids long. Germline CDR1 reads SGHRS; CDR2 reads YFSETQ. Trimming removed 7 bases from V and 2 bases from J, with 19 bases in between. The CDR3 bases are TGCGCCAGCGCCTCTTTTATAGGGGAAACTGGGGCCAACGTCCTGACTTTC. This sequence encodes CASASFIGETGANVLTF.

This chain connects TRBV19 to TRBJ2-5; possibly TRBD2 for D (6 bases). V was shortened by 10 bases and J by 4 bases, with 16 bases between the two germline ends. From germline, CDR1 is LNHDA and CDR2 SQIVND (reference sequence). This CDR3 has 13 residues. As DNA, the CDR3 is TGTGCCACCAACCCCGGGGGTTCAGAGACCCAGTACTTC. This sequence encodes CATNPGGSETQYF. Using reference TRBV19 and TRBJ2-5 for the parts outside the CDR3, the full variable domain is DGGITQSPKYLFRKEGQNVTLSCEQNLNHDAMYWYRQDPGQGLRLIYYSQIVNDFQKGDIAEGYSVSREKKESFPLTVTSAQKNPTAFYLCATNPGGSETQYFGPGTRLLVL.

CDR3 residues: CASSPGLWENTEAFF. CDR3 nucleotide sequence: TGTGCCAGTAGCCCCGGGTTGTGGGAGAACACTGAAGCTTTCTTT. The V and J genes are TRBV19 and TRBJ1-1; no reliable D call. The CDR3 consists of 15 residues. The V gene's germline CDR1 is LNHDA and CDR2 SQIVND (reference sequence). V was shortened by 6 bases and J by 1 base, with 15 bases between the two germline ends.

The rearrangement joins TRBV4-2 to TRBJ1-5; unclear D gene. From germline, CDR1 is LGHNA and CDR2 YNFKEQ. V was pared by 0 bases and J by 5 bases, with 5 bases between. The CDR3 length is 13 residues. The chain's CDR3 is CASSQEYDQPQHF. The CDR3 nucleotides read TGTGCCAGCAGCCAAGAATACGATCAGCCCCAGCATTTT.

V gene TRBV6-6 combines with J gene TRBJ1-5; TRBD1 is a possible D gene (6 bases). The CDR3 extends over 13 amino acids. V was pared by 0 bases and J by 13 bases, with 13 bases between. From germline, CDR1 is MNHNY and CDR2 SVGAGI (reference sequence). The CDR3 sequence is CASSYSISGDQHF. The CDR3 nucleotides read TGTGCCAGCAGTTACTCGATTTCAGGGGATCAGCATTTT.

The chain has TRBV11-3 and TRBJ2-1; D possibly corresponds to TRBD2 (5 bases). Trimming removed 5 bases from V and 7 bases from J, with 15 bases in between. Looked up from germline, CDR1 is SGHNT and CDR2 is YENEEA. The CDR3 totals 14 residues. For the CDR3, the DNA is TGTGCCAGCAGCCGTCTAGGCGGAGGAAATGAGCAGTTCTTC. Protein product: CASSRLGGGNEQFF.

The rearrangement joins TRBV9 to TRBJ1-1; D is ambiguous. The CDR3 contains 14 residues. V was cut by 0 bases and J by 8 bases, with 14 bases left in between. Germline V lookup: CDR1 SGDLS, CDR2 YYNGEE. Written as DNA, the CDR3 is TGTGCCAGCAGCGTAGCTCCTATGGTCACGGAAGCTTTCTTT. This codes for CASSVAPMVTEAFF. The variable domain in full, with the rest retrieved from reference TRBV9 and TRBJ1-1, is DSGVTQTPKHLITATGQRVTLRCSPRSGDLSVYWYQQSLDQGLQFLIQYYNGEERAKGNILERFSAQQFPDLHSELNLSSLELGDSALYFCASSVAPMVTEAFFGQGTRLTVV.

For this clone: One end of the junction varies from germline; a read error may be responsible. This sequence joins TRBV30 and TRBJ1-1, with TRBD1 identical over 12 bases. The CDR3 loop spans 15 amino acids. CDR1 is GTSNPN, CDR2 SVGIG, per germline (reference sequence). The DNA for the CDR3 is TGTGTCTGGAGCGGGACAGGGGGCATGAACACTGAAGCTTTCTTT. Encoded protein: CVWSGTGGMNTEAFF.